The source of this TCR beta chain is a study of blood T cell repertoires in COVID-19. Study-level background: Donors in the United States, Italy and Spain gave samples during acute or convalescent COVID-19. The analysed material was cDNA or gDNA that came from T cells, B-cell-depleted T cells, or PBMCs.

Germline CDR1 reads LNHDA; CDR2 reads SQIVND (reference sequence). The CDR3 totals 14 residues. V gave up 8 bases and J gave up 3 bases, with 14 bases separating them. Per the authors' pipeline: Quantification of nucleated cells was approximated via reference gene primer amplification. Measured with immunoSEQ multiplex PCR; TCRdb has only the in-frame clones, and not every one. That table is the source of V, J and clone size, and D and trimming were worked out from the DNA. The table has fewer than 110,000 clones, roughly 84% seen once; the top ten hold about 4%. Sequencing was performed on peripheral blood. The origin of this receptor is a human donor in a cohort sampled during active COVID-19. The chain joins TRBV19 to TRBJ2-1, with D maybe TRBD2 (5 bases). The CDR3 bases are TGTGCCAGTCAAGAGCGGAACCTCTACAATGAGCAGTTCTTC. It codes for CASQERNLYNEQFF.